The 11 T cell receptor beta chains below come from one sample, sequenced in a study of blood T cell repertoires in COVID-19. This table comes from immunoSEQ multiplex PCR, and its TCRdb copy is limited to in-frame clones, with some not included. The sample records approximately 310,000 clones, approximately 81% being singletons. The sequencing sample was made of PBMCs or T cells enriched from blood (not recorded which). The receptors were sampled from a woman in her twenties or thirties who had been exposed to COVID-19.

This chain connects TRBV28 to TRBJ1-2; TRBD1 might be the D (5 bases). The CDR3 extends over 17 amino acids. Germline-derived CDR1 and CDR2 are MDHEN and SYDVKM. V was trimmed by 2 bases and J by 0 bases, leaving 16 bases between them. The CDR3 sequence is CASSLAGLLQPNYGYTF. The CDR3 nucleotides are TGTGCCAGCAGTTTAGCAGGGCTTCTACAACCTAACTATGGCTACACCTTC.

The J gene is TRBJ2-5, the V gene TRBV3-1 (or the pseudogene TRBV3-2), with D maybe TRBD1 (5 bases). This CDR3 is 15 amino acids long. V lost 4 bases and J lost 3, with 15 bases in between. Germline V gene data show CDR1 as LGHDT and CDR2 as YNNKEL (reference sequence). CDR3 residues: CASSLFQTVKETQYF. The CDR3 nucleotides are TGTGCCAGCAGCCTTTTCCAGACAGTAAAAGAGACCCAGTACTTC.

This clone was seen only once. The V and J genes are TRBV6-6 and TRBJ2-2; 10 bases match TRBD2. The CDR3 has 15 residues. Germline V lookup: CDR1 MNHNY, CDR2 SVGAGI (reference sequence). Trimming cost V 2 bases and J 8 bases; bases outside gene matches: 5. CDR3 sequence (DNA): TGTGCCAGCAGTTACGGTAGCGGGAGGTCTGGGGAGCTGTTTTTT. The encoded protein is CASSYGSGRSGELFF.

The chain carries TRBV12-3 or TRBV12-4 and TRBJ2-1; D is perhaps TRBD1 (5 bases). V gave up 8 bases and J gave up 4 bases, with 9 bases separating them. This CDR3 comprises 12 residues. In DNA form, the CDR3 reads TGTGCCAGCTTAGGGGAATACAATGAGCAGTTCTTC. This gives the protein CASLGEYNEQFF.

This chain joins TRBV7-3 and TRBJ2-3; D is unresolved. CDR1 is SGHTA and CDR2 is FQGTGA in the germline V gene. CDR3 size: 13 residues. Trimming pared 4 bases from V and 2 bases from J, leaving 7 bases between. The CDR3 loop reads CASSSIHTDTQYF. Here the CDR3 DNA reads TGTGCCAGCAGCTCTATCCACACAGATACGCAGTATTTT. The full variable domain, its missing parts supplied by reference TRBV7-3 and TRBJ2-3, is GAGVSQTPSNKVTEKGKYVELRCDPISGHTALYWYRQSLGQGPEFLIYFQGTGAADDSGLPNDRFFAVRPEGSVSTLKIQRTERGDSAVYLCASSSIHTDTQYFGPGTRLTVL.

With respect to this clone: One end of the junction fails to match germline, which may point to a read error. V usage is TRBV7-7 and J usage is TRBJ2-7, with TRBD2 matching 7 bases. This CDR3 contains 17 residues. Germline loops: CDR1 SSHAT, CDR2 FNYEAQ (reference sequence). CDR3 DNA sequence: TGTGCTAGCAGCCCGATCCGAGCGGGAAGGAGCTCCTACGAGCAGTACTTC. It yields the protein CASSPIRAGRSSYEQYF. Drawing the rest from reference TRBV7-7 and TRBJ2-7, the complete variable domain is GAGVSQSPRYKVTKRGQDVTLRCDPISSHATLYWYQQALGQGPEFLTYFNYEAQPDKSGLPSDRFSAERPEGSISTLTIQRTEQRDSAMYRCASSPIRAGRSSYEQYFGPGTRLTVT.

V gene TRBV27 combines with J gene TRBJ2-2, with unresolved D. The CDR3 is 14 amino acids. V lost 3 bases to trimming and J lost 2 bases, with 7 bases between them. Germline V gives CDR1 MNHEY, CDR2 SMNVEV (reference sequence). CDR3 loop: CASSFGVNTGELFF. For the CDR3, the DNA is TGTGCCAGCAGTTTCGGAGTAAACACCGGGGAGCTGTTTTTT.

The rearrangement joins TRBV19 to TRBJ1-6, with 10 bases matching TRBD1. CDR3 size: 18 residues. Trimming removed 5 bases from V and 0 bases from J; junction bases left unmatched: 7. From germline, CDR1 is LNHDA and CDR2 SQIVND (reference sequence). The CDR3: CASSPRTGGSSYNSPLHF. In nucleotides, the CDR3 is TGTGCCAGTAGTCCGAGGACAGGGGGGAGCTCCTATAATTCACCCCTCCACTTT.

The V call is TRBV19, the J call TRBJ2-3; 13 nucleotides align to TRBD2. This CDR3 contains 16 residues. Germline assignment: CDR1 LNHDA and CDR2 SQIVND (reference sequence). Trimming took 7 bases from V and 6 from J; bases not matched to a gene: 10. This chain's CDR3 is CASTPGTSGKADTQYF. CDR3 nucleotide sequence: TGTGCCAGTACCCCAGGGACTAGCGGGAAGGCGGATACGCAGTATTTT.

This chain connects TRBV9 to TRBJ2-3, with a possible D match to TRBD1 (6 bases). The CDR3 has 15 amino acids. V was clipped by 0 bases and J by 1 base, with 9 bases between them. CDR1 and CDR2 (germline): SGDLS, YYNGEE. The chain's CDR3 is CASSVGGHRTDTQYF. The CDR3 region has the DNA TGTGCCAGCAGCGTAGGGGGACACCGCACAGATACGCAGTATTTT.

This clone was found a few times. The CDR3 here is CASSHIMGQSYEQYF. The CDR3 nucleotides are TGCGCCAGCAGCCACATCATGGGACAGTCCTACGAGCAGTACTTC. The chain links TRBV4-3 to TRBJ2-7, with 7 bases lining up with TRBD1. The CDR3 runs to 15 residues. V gave up 3 bases and J gave up 1 base; unmatched junction bases: 6. Germline CDR1 is LGHNA and CDR2 is YSLEER.